A selection of T cell receptor beta chains follows, all from one sample in a study of cytomegalovirus exposure and HLA in healthy donors. The table came from immunoSEQ multiplex PCR; TCRdb's copy has only in-frame clones and leaves some out. The sample lists about 140,000 clones; 73% were seen once. Sequencing was performed on PBMCs. The receptors derive from a woman aged 40 to 50 in good health and CMV-seronegative. Both conserved end residues are part of each CDR3. Each record gives: D gene, clone size, V gene, J gene, CDR3 protein, CDR3 DNA. D genes are given only for firm matches. Part of the rows lack a size; the others show once, few, many or a class for expanded clones.

>TRBD2|NA|TRBV11-2|TRBJ2-5
CASSLLAGQETQYF
TGTGCCAGCAGCTTACTAGCGGGCCAAGAGACCCAGTACTTC
>TRBD1|NA|TRBV18|TRBJ1-5
CASSPGQVSNQPQHF
TGTGCCAGCTCACCCGGACAGGTTAGCAATCAGCCCCAGCATTTT
>TRBD2|NA|TRBV5-4|TRBJ2-3
CASSLASGESTDTQYF
TGTGCCAGCAGCTTGGCTAGCGGGGAGAGCACAGATACGCAGTATTTT
>TRBD2|NA|TRBV7-8|TRBJ2-5
CASSLTSGGALETQYF
TGTGCCAGCAGCCTAACTAGCGGGGGGGCCCTTGAGACCCAGTACTTC
>TRBD1|NA|TRBV28|TRBJ2-1
CAIRTGNEQFF
TGTGCAATCCGGACAGGTAATGAGCAGTTCTTC
>NA|NA|TRBV29-1|TRBJ2-2
CSVEAGGAGTGELFF
TGCAGCGTTGAGGCTGGGGGCGCGGGCACCGGGGAGCTGTTTTTT
>NA|NA|TRBV19|TRBJ1-1
CASSLQGPATEAFF
TGTGCCAGTAGTTTACAGGGCCCGGCCACTGAAGCTTTCTTT
>TRBD2|NA|TRBV7-2|TRBJ2-2
CASSLAGHANTGELFF
TGTGCCAGCAGCCTAGCGGGACACGCGAACACCGGGGAGCTGTTTTTT
>NA|NA|TRBV6-1|TRBJ1-4
CASSEGSPPGKLFF
TGTGCCAGCAGTGAAGGGAGTCCCCCTGGGAAACTGTTTTTT
>NA|NA|TRBV5-6|TRBJ2-1
CASTIFSGSSYNEQFF
TGTGCCAGCACTATCTTTAGCGGAAGCTCCTACAATGAGCAGTTCTTC
>NA|NA|TRBV19|TRBJ1-4
CASRKQGDEKLFF
TGTGCCAGTCGTAAACAAGGAGATGAAAAACTGTTTTTT
>NA|few|TRBV6-5|TRBJ1-5
CASSYDMNQPQHF
TGTGCCAGCAGTTATGACATGAATCAGCCCCAGCATTTT
>NA|few|TRBV29-1|TRBJ2-1
CSVGGDLISYNEQFF
TGCAGCGTTGGGGGGGACCTCATCTCCTACAATGAGCAGTTCTTC
>TRBD1|NA|TRBV11-2|TRBJ1-4
CASSSRGPRGTNEKLFF
TGTGCCAGCAGCTCGAGGGGGCCGAGGGGGACTAATGAAAAACTGTTTTTT
>NA|few|TRBV28|TRBJ1-1
CASNPAAEDYEAFF
TGTGCCAGCAATCCCGCGGCGGAAGACTATGAAGCTTTCTTT
>TRBD1|NA|TRBV7-2|TRBJ1-4
CASSPTGTGTGKLFF
TGTGCCAGCAGCCCCACCGGGACAGGGACGGGAAAACTGTTTTTT
>TRBD1|NA|TRBV7-6|TRBJ1-1
CASSLGQGATEAFF
TGTGCCAGCAGCCTGGGACAGGGGGCAACTGAAGCTTTCTTT
>TRBD1|NA|TRBV5-4|TRBJ2-5
CASSEGRGQGLETQYF
TGTGCCAGCAGCGAGGGTCGCGGACAGGGGTTAGAGACCCAGTACTTC
>TRBD1|NA|TRBV6-5|TRBJ1-3
CAGATGYGDTIYF
TGTGCCGGAGCGACAGGGTATGGGGACACCATATATTTT
>TRBD1|NA|TRBV11-2|TRBJ1-4
CASSLGRQGAGEKLFF
TGTGCCAGCAGCTTAGGGCGGCAGGGGGCGGGGGAAAAACTGTTTTTT
>NA|NA|TRBV6-5|TRBJ1-4
CASSYAGTPGEKLFF
TGTGCCAGCAGTTACGCCGGGACACCGGGTGAAAAACTGTTTTTT
>NA|few|TRBV2|TRBJ1-2
CASKRDANYGYTF
TGTGCCAGCAAGAGGGATGCTAACTATGGCTACACCTTC
>TRBD1|NA|TRBV25-1|TRBJ1-6
CASGQGINSPLHF
TGTGCCAGCGGACAGGGTATTAATTCACCCCTCCACTTT
>TRBD2|NA|TRBV9|TRBJ2-2
CASSGQKGLARNTGELFF
TGTGCCAGCAGCGGGCAGAAAGGACTAGCGAGGAACACCGGGGAGCTGTTTTTT
>NA|few|TRBV2|TRBJ1-6
CASRGEDSPLHF
TGTGCCAGCAGGGGGGAGGATTCACCCCTCCACTTT
>NA|NA|TRBV7-3|TRBJ2-5
CARRIWVVYVIDSTGSQYF
TGTGCCAGACGGATTTGGGTGGTATATGTTATTGACTCCACAGGGAGCCAGTACTTC
>TRBD1|NA|TRBV6-5|TRBJ2-7
CASSYAWTGDYEQYF
TGTGCCAGCAGTTACGCCTGGACAGGGGACTACGAGCAGTACTTC
>NA|NA|TRBV9|TRBJ2-3
CASSVGLGTDTQYF
TGTGCCAGCAGCGTAGGACTGGGCACAGATACGCAGTATTTT
>NA|NA|TRBV7-9|TRBJ1-3
CASSPGTQSVYSGNTIYF
TGTGCCAGCAGCCCCGGGACACAAAGCGTCTACTCTGGAAACACCATATATTTT
>NA|few|TRBV6-5|TRBJ2-7
CASSYDRDEQYF
TGTGCCAGCAGTTACGACCGGGACGAGCAGTACTTC
>TRBD1|NA|TRBV13|TRBJ1-2
CASSLAGGTYGYTF
TGTGCCAGCAGCTTGGCAGGGGGGACCTATGGCTACACCTTC
>NA|NA|TRBV7-2|TRBJ1-4
CASSLQAGDEKLFF
TGTGCCAGCAGCTTGCAAGCGGGAGATGAAAAACTGTTTTTT
>NA|NA|TRBV7-9|TRBJ1-2
CASSLEQSSNYGYTF
TGTGCCAGCAGCTTAGAACAGTCCTCTAACTATGGCTACACCTTC
>NA|few|TRBV9|TRBJ2-3
CASSVGGGAGIADTQYF
TGTGCCAGCAGCGTAGGTGGGGGGGCAGGGATCGCAGATACGCAGTATTTT
>TRBD1|NA|TRBV5-4|TRBJ2-5
CASSVNPGQGYETQYF
TGTGCCAGCAGCGTTAATCCGGGACAGGGTTATGAGACCCAGTACTTC
>NA|NA|TRBV7-9|TRBJ1-1
CASSLASAQGENTEAFF
TGTGCCAGCAGCTTAGCTAGCGCACAGGGTGAGAACACTGAAGCTTTCTTT
>NA|few|TRBV5-1|TRBJ1-3
CASSLDRADTIYF
TGCGCCAGCAGCTTGGACAGGGCGGACACCATATATTTT
>TRBD1|few|TRBV11-3|TRBJ1-1
CASSPRTGENTEAFF
TGTGCCAGCAGCCCGAGGACAGGGGAGAACACTGAAGCTTTCTTT
>NA|NA|TRBV27|TRBJ1-1
CASSLAGATEAFF
TGTGCCAGCAGTTTAGCAGGGGCCACTGAAGCTTTCTTT
>TRBD1|once|TRBV28|TRBJ2-2
CASIAGQGTGELFF
TGTGCCAGCATCGCGGGACAGGGGACCGGGGAGCTGTTTTTT
>TRBD1|NA|TRBV13|TRBJ2-1
CASSPRGQIYEQFF
TGTGCCAGCAGCCCACGGGGACAGATCTATGAGCAGTTCTTC
>TRBD2|NA|TRBV10-3|TRBJ2-5
CAISGGTSVQETQYF
TGTGCCATCAGTGGAGGGACTAGCGTCCAAGAGACCCAGTACTTC
>TRBD1|NA|TRBV7-9|TRBJ1-3
CASSLPAGGNTIYF
TGTGCCAGCAGCTTACCGGCAGGGGGTAACACCATATATTTT
>NA|NA|TRBV4-2|TRBJ1-6
CASSQGQLNSPLHF
TGTGCCAGCAGCCAAGGACAGCTTAATTCACCCCTCCACTTT
>TRBD2|NA|TRBV7-8|TRBJ2-1
CASSAPSGGTYEQFF
TGTGCCAGCAGCGCACCTAGCGGGGGTACCTATGAGCAGTTCTTC
>NA|NA|TRBV27|TRBJ1-5
CASSSGYGGAQPQHF
TGTGCCAGCAGTTCCGGCTACGGGGGGGCTCAGCCCCAGCATTTT
>NA|NA|TRBV6-6|TRBJ1-1
CATTGYGDTEAFF
TGTGCCACGACAGGCTATGGGGACACTGAAGCTTTCTTT
>NA|NA|TRBV29-1|TRBJ1-1
CSVGRDIWTEAFF
TGCAGCGTTGGCCGGGACATCTGGACTGAAGCTTTCTTT
>NA|once|TRBV21-1|TRBJ1-5
CASSDNRDRGPSNQPQHF
TGTGCCAGCAGCGACAACCGGGACAGGGGTCCTAGCAATCAGCCCCAGCATTTT
>TRBD2|few|TRBV4-2|TRBJ2-1
CASSHDNGLAFEQFF
TGTGCCAGCAGCCACGATAACGGACTAGCCTTTGAGCAGTTCTTC
>TRBD1|NA|TRBV9|TRBJ1-1
CASSGATGQAAEAFF
TGTGCCAGCAGCGGAGCTACAGGACAGGCGGCTGAAGCTTTCTTT
>TRBD2|NA|TRBV10-3|TRBJ2-1
CAISLTSVDYNEQFF
TGTGCCATCAGTCTGACTAGCGTCGACTACAATGAGCAGTTCTTC
>NA|NA|TRBV7-2|TRBJ2-7
CASSLVPDTQYF
TGTGCCAGCAGCTTAGTCCCGGACACGCAGTACTTC
>TRBD2|NA|TRBV5-6|TRBJ2-2
CASSLAGRGGELFF
TGTGCCAGCAGCTTGGCCGGGAGGGGCGGGGAGCTGTTTTTT
>TRBD1|NA|TRBV25-1|TRBJ1-1
CASRGDRGLSTEAFF
TGTGCCAGCAGGGGGGACAGGGGGCTGAGCACTGAAGCTTTCTTT
>NA|once|TRBV7-9|TRBJ2-5
CASRARGAQETQYF
TGTGCCAGCAGGGCACGGGGGGCCCAAGAGACCCAGTACTTC
>TRBD1|few|TRBV6-5|TRBJ1-2
CASRGGQGDYGYTF
TGTGCCAGCAGAGGGGGACAGGGGGATTATGGCTACACCTTC
>NA|NA|TRBV6-6|TRBJ2-1
CASSSRVIGEQFF
TGTGCCAGCAGTTCCAGGGTAATCGGTGAGCAGTTCTTC